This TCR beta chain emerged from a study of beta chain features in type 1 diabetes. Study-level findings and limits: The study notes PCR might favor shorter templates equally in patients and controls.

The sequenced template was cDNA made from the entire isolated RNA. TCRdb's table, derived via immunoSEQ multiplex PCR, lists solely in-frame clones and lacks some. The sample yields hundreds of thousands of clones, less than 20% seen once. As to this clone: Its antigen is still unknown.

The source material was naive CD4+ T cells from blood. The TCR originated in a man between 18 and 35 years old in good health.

DNA of the CDR3: TGCAGCGTCGCCGGGACAGGGAGGGGGAGGGGATACAATGAGCAGTTCTTC. This codes for CSVAGTGRGRGYNEQFF. The chain uses TRBV29-1 and TRBJ2-1; 9 bases are a match to TRBD1. The germline V gene encodes CDR1 SQVTM and CDR2 ANQGSEA. This CDR3 has 17 amino acids. V lost 6 bases, J lost 4 bases, and 16 bases stayed unmatched.